Described below is a single TCR beta chain sequence and its context. At the DNA level, this CDR3 is encoded by other sequences in the same sample as well. This specimen comes from a study of blood T cell repertoires in COVID-19. The table came from immunoSEQ multiplex PCR; TCRdb's copy has only in-frame clones and leaves some out. The sample yields some 490,000 clones, 80% to 90% seen once. Germline V CDR1 and CDR2: LGHNT, FRNRAP. This CDR3 spans 13 amino acids. V lost 1 base, J lost 7 bases, and 5 bases lay in between. The rearrangement joins TRBV12-5 to TRBJ1-6; no firm D call. This clonotype was obtained from a woman aged 55-69 years who had recovered from COVID-19. Sequenced input: PBMCs or T cells enriched from blood (not recorded which). In DNA, the CDR3 is TGTGCTAGTGGTTTGGCAGAAAATTCACCCCTCCACTTT. Translation gives CASGLAENSPLHF. The full variable domain, rest sourced from reference TRBV12-5 and TRBJ1-6, is DARVTQTPRHKVTEMGQEVTMRCQPILGHNTVFWYRQTMMQGLELLAYFRNRAPLDDSGMPKDRFSAEMPDATLATLKIQPSEPRDSAVYFCASGLAENSPLHFGNGTRLTVT.